The clone carrying this T cell receptor beta chain was detected only once. What it binds is unknown. This specimen comes from a study of cytomegalovirus exposure and HLA in healthy donors. The length of the CDR3 is 11 residues. V lost 11 bases, J lost 6 bases, and 4 bases stayed unmatched. Germline V lookup: CDR1 MGHDK, CDR2 SYGVNS. The PCR used 60 Vbeta and 13 Jbeta primers. Generated by immunoSEQ multiplex PCR, the TCRdb table keeps only in-frame clones and is missing some. Here the sample spans approximately 170,000 clones, roughly 73% being singletons. Broader study findings: Exclusion as indistinguishable affected some V segments, including TRBV6-2 and TRBV6-3.

The sample was PBMCs. This rearrangement joins TRBV25-1 to TRBJ1-2, with 9 bases fitting TRBD1. The receptor's source is a male donor in good health and CMV-seronegative. CDR3 bases: TGTGCCGGGGACAGGGATGATGGCTACACCTTC. This gives the protein CAGDRDDGYTF.